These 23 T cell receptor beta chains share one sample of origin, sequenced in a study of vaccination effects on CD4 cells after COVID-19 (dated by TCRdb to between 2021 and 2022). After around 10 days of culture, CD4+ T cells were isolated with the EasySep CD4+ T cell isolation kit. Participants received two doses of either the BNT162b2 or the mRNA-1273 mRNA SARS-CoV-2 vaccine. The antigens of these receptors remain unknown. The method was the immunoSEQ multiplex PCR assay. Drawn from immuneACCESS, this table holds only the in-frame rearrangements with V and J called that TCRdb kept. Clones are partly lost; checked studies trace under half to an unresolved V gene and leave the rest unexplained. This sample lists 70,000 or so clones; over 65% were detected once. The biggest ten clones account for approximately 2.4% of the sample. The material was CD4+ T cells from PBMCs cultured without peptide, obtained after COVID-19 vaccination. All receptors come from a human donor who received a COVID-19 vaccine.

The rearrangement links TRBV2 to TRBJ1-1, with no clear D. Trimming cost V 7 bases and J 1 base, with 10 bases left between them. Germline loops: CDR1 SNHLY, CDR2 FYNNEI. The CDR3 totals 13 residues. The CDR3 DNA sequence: TGTGCCAGCACCCGAGTACGGAACACTGAAGCTTTCTTT. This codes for CASTRVRNTEAFF.

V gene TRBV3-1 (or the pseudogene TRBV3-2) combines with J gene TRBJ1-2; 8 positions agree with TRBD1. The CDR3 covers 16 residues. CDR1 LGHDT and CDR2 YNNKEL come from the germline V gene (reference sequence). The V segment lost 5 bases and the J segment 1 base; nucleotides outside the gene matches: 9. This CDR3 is CASSYSAGQVNYGYTF. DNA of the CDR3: TGTGCCAGCAGCTACTCCGCGGGACAGGTTAACTATGGCTACACCTTC.

In DNA form, the CDR3 reads TGTGCAAGTCGCTTAGGGGAGGGATTCAATCAGCCCCAGCATTTT. Encoded protein: CASRLGEGFNQPQHF. This chain links TRBV12-2 with TRBJ1-5. TRBV12-2 is a documented pseudogene. The length of the CDR3 is 15 residues.

The CDR3 region has the DNA TGCAGCGCAATATTCACAGGGTTGACTGAAGCTTTCTTT. This encodes CSAIFTGLTEAFF. The genes are TRBV29-1 and TRBJ1-1, with D perhaps matching TRBD1 (6 bases). Trimming shortened V by 7 bases and J by 5 bases, and 17 bases separated the two germline ends. The CDR3 length is 13 residues. Germline CDR1 is SQVTM and CDR2 is ANQGSEA.

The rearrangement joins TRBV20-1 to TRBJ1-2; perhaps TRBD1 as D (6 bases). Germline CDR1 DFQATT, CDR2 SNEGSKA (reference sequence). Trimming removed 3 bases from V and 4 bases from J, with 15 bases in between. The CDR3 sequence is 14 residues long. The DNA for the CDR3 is TGCAGTGCTAGTTGGGGGCTTAGGGTCTATGGCTACACCTTC. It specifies CSASWGLRVYGYTF.

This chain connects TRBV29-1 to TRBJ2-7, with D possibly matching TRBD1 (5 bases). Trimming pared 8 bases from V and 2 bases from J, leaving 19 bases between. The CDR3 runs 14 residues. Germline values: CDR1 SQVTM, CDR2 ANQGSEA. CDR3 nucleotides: TGCAGCCGTAGGACAACCCAGTACGCCTACGAGCAGTACGTC. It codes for CSRRTTQYAYEQYV.

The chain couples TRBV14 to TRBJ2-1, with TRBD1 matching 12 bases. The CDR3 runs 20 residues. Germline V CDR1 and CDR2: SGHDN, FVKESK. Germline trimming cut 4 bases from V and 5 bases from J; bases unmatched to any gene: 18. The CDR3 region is CASSPGTGGTGGLPNNEQFF. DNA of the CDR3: TGTGCCAGCAGCCCAGGGACAGGGGGCACTGGGGGACTGCCCAACAATGAGCAGTTCTTC. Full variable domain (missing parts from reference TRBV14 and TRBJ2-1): EAGVTQFPSHSVIEKGQTVTLRCDPISGHDNLYWYRRVMGKEIKFLLHFVKESKQDESGMPNNRFLAERTGGTYSTLKVQPAELEDSGVYFCASSPGTGGTGGLPNNEQFFGPGTRLTVL.

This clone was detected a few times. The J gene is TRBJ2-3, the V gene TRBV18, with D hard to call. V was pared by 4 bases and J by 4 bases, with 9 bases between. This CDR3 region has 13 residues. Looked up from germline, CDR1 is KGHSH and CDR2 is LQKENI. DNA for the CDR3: TGTGCCAGCTCACAGACGGAAGCAGATACGCAGTATTTT. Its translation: CASSQTEADTQYF.

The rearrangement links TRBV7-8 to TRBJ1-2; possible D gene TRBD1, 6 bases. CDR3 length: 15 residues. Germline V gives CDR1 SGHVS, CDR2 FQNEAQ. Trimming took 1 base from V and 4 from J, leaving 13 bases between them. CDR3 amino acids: CASSLERGEIYGYTF. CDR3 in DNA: TGTGCCAGCAGCTTAGAGAGGGGGGAGATCTATGGCTACACCTTC.

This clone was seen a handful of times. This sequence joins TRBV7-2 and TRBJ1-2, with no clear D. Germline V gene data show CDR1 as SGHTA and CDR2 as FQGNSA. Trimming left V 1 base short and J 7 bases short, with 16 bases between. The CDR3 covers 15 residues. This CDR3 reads CASSLEGSLLSGYTF. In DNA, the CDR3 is TGTGCCAGCAGCTTAGAGGGCAGCCTTTTATCTGGCTACACCTTC.

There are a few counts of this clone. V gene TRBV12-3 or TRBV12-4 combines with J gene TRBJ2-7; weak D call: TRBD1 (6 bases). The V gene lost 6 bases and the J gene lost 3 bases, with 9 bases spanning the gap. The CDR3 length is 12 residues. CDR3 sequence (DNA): TGTGCCAGCAGCTCGGACAGCTACGAGCAGTACGTC. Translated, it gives CASSSDSYEQYV.

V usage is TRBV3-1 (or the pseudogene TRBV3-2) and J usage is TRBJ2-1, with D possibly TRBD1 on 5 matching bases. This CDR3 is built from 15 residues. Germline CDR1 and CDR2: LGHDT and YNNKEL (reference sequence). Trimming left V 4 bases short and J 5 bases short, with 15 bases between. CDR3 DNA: TGTGCCAGCAGCCGCGTGTCAGGGTTCCACAATGAGCAGTTCTTC. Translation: CASSRVSGFHNEQFF.

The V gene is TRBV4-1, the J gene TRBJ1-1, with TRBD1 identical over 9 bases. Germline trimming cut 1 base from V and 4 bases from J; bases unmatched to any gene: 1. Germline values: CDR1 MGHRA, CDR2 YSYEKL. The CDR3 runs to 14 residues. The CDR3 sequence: CASSQGDRATEAFF. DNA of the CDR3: TGCGCCAGCAGCCAAGGGGACAGGGCCACTGAAGCTTTCTTT.

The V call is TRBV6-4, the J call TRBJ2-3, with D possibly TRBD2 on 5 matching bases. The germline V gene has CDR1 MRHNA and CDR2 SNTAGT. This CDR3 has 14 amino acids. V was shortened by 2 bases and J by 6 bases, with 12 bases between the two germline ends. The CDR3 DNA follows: TGTGCCAGCAGTGACCGCGGACTTCACGATACGCAGTATTTT. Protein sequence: CASSDRGLHDTQYF.

The CDR3: CASSPEGGAYNEQFF. The CDR3 bases are TGTGCCAGCTCACCGGAGGGGGGTGCCTACAATGAGCAGTTCTTC. The rearrangement joins TRBV18 to TRBJ2-1, with D perhaps matching TRBD1 or TRBD2 (6 bases each). The CDR3 contains 15 residues. From germline, CDR1 is KGHSH and CDR2 LQKENI. Trimming took 3 bases from V and 2 from J, leaving 11 bases between them. Combining the CDR3 with reference TRBV18 and TRBJ2-1 gives the whole variable domain NAGVMQNPRHLVRRRGQEARLRCSPMKGHSHVYWYRQLPEEGLKFMVYLQKENIIDESGMPKERFSAEFPKEGPSILRIQQVVRGDSAAYFCASSPEGGAYNEQFFGPGTRLTVL.

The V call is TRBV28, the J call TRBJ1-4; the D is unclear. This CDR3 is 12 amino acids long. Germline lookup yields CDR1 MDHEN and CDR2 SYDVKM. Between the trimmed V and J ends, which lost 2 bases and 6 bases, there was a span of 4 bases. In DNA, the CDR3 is TGTGCCAGCAGTTTAAAATATGAAAAACTGTTTTTT. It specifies CASSLKYEKLFF.

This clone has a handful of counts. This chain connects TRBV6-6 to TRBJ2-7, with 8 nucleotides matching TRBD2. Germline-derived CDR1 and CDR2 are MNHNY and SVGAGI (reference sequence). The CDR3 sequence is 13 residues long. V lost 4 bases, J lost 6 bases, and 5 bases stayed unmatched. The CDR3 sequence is CASSLGLVREQYV. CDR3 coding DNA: TGTGCCAGCAGTTTGGGACTAGTCCGCGAGCAGTACGTC.

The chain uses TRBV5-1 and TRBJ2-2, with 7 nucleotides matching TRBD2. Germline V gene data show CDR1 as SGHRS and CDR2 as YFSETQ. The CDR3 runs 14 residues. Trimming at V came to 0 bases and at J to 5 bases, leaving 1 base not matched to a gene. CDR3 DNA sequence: TGCGCCAGCAGCTTGGCGGGGGGTACCGGGGAGCTGTTTTTT. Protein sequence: CASSLAGGTGELFF.

The CDR3 bases are TGTGCCATCAGTGAGACGACGGTGAGTTACACTGAAGCTTTCTTT. Its protein is CAISETTVSYTEAFF. V usage is TRBV10-3 and J usage is TRBJ1-1; the D is unclear. The V and J ends lost 2 bases and 3 bases respectively, with 13 bases between them. CDR3 length: 15 amino acids. CDR1 ENHRY and CDR2 SYGVKD come from the germline V gene.

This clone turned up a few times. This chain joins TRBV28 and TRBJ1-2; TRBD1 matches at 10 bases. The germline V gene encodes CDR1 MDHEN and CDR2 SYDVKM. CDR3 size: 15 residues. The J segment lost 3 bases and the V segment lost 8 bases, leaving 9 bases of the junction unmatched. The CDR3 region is CASRDRGLNYYGYTF. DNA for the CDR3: TGTGCCAGCCGGGACAGGGGACTGAACTACTATGGCTACACCTTC.

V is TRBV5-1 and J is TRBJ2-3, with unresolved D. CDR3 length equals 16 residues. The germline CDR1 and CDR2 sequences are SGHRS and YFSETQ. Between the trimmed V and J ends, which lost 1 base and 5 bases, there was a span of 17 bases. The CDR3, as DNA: TGCGCCAGCAGCTTGTCTGACCTCCCCTATGAAGATACGCAGTATTTT. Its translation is CASSLSDLPYEDTQYF.

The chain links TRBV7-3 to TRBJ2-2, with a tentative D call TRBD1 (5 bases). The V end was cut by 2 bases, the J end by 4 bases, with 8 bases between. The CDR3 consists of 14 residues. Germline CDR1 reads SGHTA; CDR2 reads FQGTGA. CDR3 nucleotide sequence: TGTGCCAGCAGCTTAGTAGGGGCCACCGGGGAGCTGTTTTTT. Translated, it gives CASSLVGATGELFF.

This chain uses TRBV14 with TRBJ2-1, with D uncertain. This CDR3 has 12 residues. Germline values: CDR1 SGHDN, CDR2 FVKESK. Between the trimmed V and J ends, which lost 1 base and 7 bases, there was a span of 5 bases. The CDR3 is CASSQGRNEQFF. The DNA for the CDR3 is TGTGCCAGCAGCCAAGGCCGGAATGAGCAGTTCTTC.